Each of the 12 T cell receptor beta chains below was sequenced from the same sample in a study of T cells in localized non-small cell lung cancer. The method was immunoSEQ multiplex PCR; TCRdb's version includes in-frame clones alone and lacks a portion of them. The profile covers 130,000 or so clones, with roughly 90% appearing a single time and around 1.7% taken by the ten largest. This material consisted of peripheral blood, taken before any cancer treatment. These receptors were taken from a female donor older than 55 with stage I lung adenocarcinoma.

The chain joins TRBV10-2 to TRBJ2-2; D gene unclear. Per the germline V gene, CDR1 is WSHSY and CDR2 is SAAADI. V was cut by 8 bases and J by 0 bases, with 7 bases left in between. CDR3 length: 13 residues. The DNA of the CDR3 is TGCGCCAGCCCCGACGCGAACACCGGGGAGCTGTTTTTT. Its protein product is CASPDANTGELFF.

Here the CDR3 reads CASSYLRGGTDTQYF. The DNA for the CDR3 is TGTGCCAGCAGTTACCTCCGCGGGGGCACAGATACGCAGTATTTT. The chain couples TRBV6-6 to TRBJ2-3, with D tentatively TRBD2 (6 bases). V lost 2 bases and J 1 base, leaving 10 bases between the germline ends. The germline gives CDR1 MNHNY, CDR2 SVGAGI (reference sequence). CDR3 length: 15 residues.

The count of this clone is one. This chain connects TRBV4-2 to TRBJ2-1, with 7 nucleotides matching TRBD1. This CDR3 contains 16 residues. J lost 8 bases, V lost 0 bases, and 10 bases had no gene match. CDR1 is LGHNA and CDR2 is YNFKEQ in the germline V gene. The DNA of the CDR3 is TGTGCCAGCAGCCAAGAAGAACTAGGGGGCGTGGATGAGCAGTTCTTC. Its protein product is CASSQEELGGVDEQFF.

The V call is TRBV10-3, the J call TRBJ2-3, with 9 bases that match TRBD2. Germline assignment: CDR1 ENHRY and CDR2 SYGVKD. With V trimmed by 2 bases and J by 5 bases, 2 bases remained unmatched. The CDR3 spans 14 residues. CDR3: CAISEGLALDTQYF. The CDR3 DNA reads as TGTGCCATCAGTGAGGGACTAGCGCTAGATACGCAGTATTTT.

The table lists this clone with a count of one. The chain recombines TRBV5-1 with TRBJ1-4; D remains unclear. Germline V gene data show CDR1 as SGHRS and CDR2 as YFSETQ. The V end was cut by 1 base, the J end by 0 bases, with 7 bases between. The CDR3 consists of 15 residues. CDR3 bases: TGCGCCAGCAGCTTGTGGGCGGCAACTAATGAAAAACTGTTTTTT. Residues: CASSLWAATNEKLFF.

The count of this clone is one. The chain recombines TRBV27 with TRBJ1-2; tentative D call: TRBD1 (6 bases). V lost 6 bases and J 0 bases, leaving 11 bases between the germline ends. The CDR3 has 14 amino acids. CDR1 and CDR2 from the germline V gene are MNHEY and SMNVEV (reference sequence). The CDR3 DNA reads TGTGCCAGCAGCCGAACAGGGACTAACTATGGCTACACCTTC. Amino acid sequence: CASSRTGTNYGYTF.

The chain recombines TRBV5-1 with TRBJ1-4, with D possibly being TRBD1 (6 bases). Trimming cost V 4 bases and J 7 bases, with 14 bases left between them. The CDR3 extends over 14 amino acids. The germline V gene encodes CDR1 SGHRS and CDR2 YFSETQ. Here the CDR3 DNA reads TGCGCCAGCAGCCCCACCTCCAGGGGTGAAAAACTGTTTTTT. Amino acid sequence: CASSPTSRGEKLFF. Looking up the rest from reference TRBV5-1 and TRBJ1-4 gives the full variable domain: KAGVTQTPRYLIKTRGQQVTLSCSPISGHRSVSWYQQTPGQGLQFLFEYFSETQRNKGNFPGRFSGRQFSNSRSEMNVSTLELGDSALYLCASSPTSRGEKLFFGSGTQLSVL.

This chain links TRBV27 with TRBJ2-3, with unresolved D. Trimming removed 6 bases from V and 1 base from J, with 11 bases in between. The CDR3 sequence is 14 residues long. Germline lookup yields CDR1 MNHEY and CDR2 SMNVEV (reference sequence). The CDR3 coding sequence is TGTGCCAGCAGAGTCCTGTCTGGCACAGATACGCAGTATTTT. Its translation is CASRVLSGTDTQYF.

The CDR3: CASSVAGSARSTDTQYF. The CDR3 DNA follows: TGTGCCAGCAGCGTAGCTGGAAGCGCCCGAAGCACAGATACGCAGTATTTT. The gene calls are TRBV9 and TRBJ2-3; D not resolved. V shed 0 bases and J shed 0 bases, with 14 bases lying between them. CDR3 length: 17 amino acids. Germline CDR1 reads SGDLS; CDR2 reads YYNGEE.

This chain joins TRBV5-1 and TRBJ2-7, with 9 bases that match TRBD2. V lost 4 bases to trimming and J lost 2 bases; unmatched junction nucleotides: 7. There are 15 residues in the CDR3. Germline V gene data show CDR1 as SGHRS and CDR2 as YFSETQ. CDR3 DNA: TGCGCCAGCAGCCTCAGGGCGGGGGGGACCTACGAGCAGTACTTC. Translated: CASSLRAGGTYEQYF.

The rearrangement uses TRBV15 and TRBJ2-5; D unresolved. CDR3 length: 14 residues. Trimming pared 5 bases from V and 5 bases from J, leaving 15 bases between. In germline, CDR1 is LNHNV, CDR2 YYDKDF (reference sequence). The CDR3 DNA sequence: TGTGCCACCAGCCCTACGAGTCGTGGGGAGACCCAGTACTTC. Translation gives CATSPTSRGETQYF. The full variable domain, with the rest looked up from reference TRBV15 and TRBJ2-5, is DAMVIQNPRYQVTQFGKPVTLSCSQTLNHNVMYWYQQKSSQAPKLLFHYYDKDFNNEADTPDNFQSRRPNTSFCFLDIRSPGLGDTAMYLCATSPTSRGETQYFGPGTRLLVL.

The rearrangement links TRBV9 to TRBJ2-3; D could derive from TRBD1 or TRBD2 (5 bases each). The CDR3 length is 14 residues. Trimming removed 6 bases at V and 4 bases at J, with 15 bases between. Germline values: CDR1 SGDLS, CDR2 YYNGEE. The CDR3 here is CASTRVGESDTQYF. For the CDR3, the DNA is TGTGCCAGCACCCGAGTGGGGGAGTCAGATACGCAGTATTTT.